One sample yielded the 27 T cell receptor beta chains listed below, sequenced in a study of T-cell reconstitution after alpha-beta-depleted transplantation in children. The library targeted TCRbeta and was prepared with unique molecular identifiers. MiXCR was run by TCRdb on the PCR reads, yielding one entry per CDR3 protein. Altogether roughly 300,000 distinct CDR3 sequences are present, roughly 10% being singletons, with the ten largest covering 23%. Sequences were derived from peripheral blood, sampled 180 days after TCRalphabeta/CD19-depleted stem cell transplant. The receptors derive from a male patient aged 2 to 10 who had a stem cell transplant for chronic granulomatous disease, so the T cells may come from the graft donor.

This clonotype came up many times. The V and J genes are TRBV5-1 and TRBJ2-1; 9 bases fit TRBD2. CDR1 is SGHRS and CDR2 is YFSETQ in the germline V gene. V shed 1 base and J 7 bases; nucleotides not matched to a gene: 6. This CDR3 spans 15 amino acids. In nucleotides, the CDR3 is TGCGCCAGCAGCTTGAAGGCGGGAGGGCAGAATGAGCAGTTCTTC. Amino acid sequence: CASSLKAGGQNEQFF.

This clonotype was seen many times. This chain connects TRBV5-1 to TRBJ2-3; either TRBD1 or TRBD2 may fit D (5 bases each). The V and J ends lost 2 bases and 9 bases respectively, with 10 bases between them. Germline V lookup: CDR1 SGHRS, CDR2 YFSETQ. This CDR3 has 12 amino acids. The CDR3 region is CASSLDSGTQYF. The CDR3, as DNA: TGCGCCAGCAGCTTAGACAGCGGAACGCAGTATTTT.

This clonotype was observed a few times. Here the CDR3 reads CASSQVMEETQYF. Written as DNA, the CDR3 is TGTGCCAGCAGCCAAGTTATGGAAGAGACCCAGTACTTC. The chain employs TRBV4-2 and TRBJ2-5, with D uncertain. The V and J ends lost 1 base and 3 bases respectively, with 6 bases between them. Germline CDR1 and CDR2: LGHNA and YNFKEQ. There are 13 residues in the CDR3.

This clonotype was detected ten times or more. The chain recombines TRBV5-6 with TRBJ2-3, with D unresolved. The CDR3 extends over 16 amino acids. Germline CDR1 SGHDT, CDR2 YYEEEE. Trimming stripped 1 base from V and 5 bases from J, with 17 bases between. The DNA for the CDR3 is TGTGCCAGCAGCTTGAAAGGAAGACATTGGGAAGATACGCAGTATTTT. Translated, it gives CASSLKGRHWEDTQYF.

Ten or more counts support this clonotype. This chain connects TRBV11-2 to TRBJ2-1, with 11 nucleotides matching TRBD1. J lost 6 bases, V lost 6 bases, and 10 bases had no gene match. This CDR3 has 16 amino acids. The germline CDR1 and CDR2 sequences are SGHAT and FQNNGV. As DNA, the CDR3 is TGTGCCAGCAGTTACAAACCCGGGACAGGGGGCAATGAGCAGTTCTTC. Its translation is CASSYKPGTGGNEQFF. Combining the CDR3 with reference TRBV11-2 and TRBJ2-1 gives the whole variable domain EAGVAQSPRYKIIEKRQSVAFWCNPISGHATLYWYQQILGQGPKLLIQFQNNGVVDDSQLPKDRFSAERLKGVDSTLKIQPAKLEDSAVYLCASSYKPGTGGNEQFFGPGTRLTVL.

The table lists this clonotype with many counts. In nucleotides, the CDR3 is TGTGCCAGCAGCTTAGCTCCTTCACCCCTCCACTTT. Protein product: CASSLAPSPLHF. The chain recombines TRBV7-2 with TRBJ1-6; no firm D call. V shed 0 bases and J shed 9 bases, with 3 bases lying between them. CDR3 length: 12 amino acids. Germline V gene sequence: CDR1 SGHTA, CDR2 FQGNSA. The whole variable domain, remainder taken from reference TRBV7-2 and TRBJ1-6, is GAGVSQSPSNKVTEKGKDVELRCDPISGHTALYWYRQSLGQGLEFLIYFQGNSAPDKSGLPSDRFSAERTGGSVSTLTIQRTQQEDSAVYLCASSLAPSPLHFGNGTRLTVT.

This clonotype showed up many times. The rearrangement joins TRBV7-2 to TRBJ1-2, with D maybe TRBD1 (5 bases). The CDR3 contains 15 residues. V was pared by 1 base and J by 3 bases, with 12 bases between. Germline values: CDR1 SGHTA, CDR2 FQGNSA. DNA for the CDR3: TGTGCCAGCAGCTTAGAATCCAGGGCGCACTATGGCTACACCTTC. The encoded protein is CASSLESRAHYGYTF.

Details on this clonotype: A much larger clone lies a single base off, so this may be a read error. The chain joins TRBV6-4 to TRBJ2-3, with D possibly called TRBD1 or TRBD2 (5 bases each). Germline-derived CDR1 and CDR2 are MRHNA and SNTAGT. The CDR3 is 17 amino acids. CDR3 protein: CASSDSLGTGFQDTLYF. The CDR3 nucleotides read TGTGCCAGCAGTGACTCGCTGGGGACGGGCTTTCAAGATACGCTGTATTTT.

The V call is TRBV19, the J call TRBJ1-1; a weak D match, TRBD1 (5 bases). CDR1 LNHDA and CDR2 SQIVND come from the germline V gene (reference sequence). The CDR3 loop spans 17 amino acids. Trimming pared 7 bases from V and 0 bases from J, leaving 21 bases between. The CDR3 reads CASTHSQGRVMNTEAFF. The DNA for the CDR3 is TGTGCCAGTACTCACAGCCAGGGACGAGTTATGAACACTGAAGCTTTCTTT.

In its sample, this clonotype was seen a few times. The genes are TRBV23-1 and TRBJ1-1, with D perhaps TRBD1 (5 bases). TRBV23-1 is recorded as an ORF, its role being uncertain. The V end lost 2 bases, the J end lost 3 bases, and 13 bases lay between the germline ends. The CDR3 contains 15 residues. CDR3 in DNA: TGCGCCAGCAGTCAAGCAGGGTTTGGTCACACTGAAGCTTTCTTT. As protein: CASSQAGFGHTEAFF.

This clonotype showed up just a few times. V and J are TRBV11-2 and TRBJ2-1, with TRBD2 identical over 8 bases. The CDR3 totals 16 residues. The V gene end was trimmed by 1 base and the J gene end by 9 bases; junction bases not matched to a gene: 11. From germline, CDR1 is SGHAT and CDR2 FQNNGV. The CDR3 bases are TGTGCCAGCAGCTTAGGGATCGTTAGCGGGATCAGTGAGCAGTTCTTC. This sequence encodes CASSLGIVSGISEQFF.

This clonotype came up many times. The chain couples TRBV20-1 to TRBJ1-5, with TRBD1 matching 8 bases. This CDR3 region has 15 residues. The J segment lost 6 bases and the V segment lost 0 bases, leaving 7 bases of the junction unmatched. CDR1 and CDR2 (germline): DFQATT, SNEGSKA (reference sequence). CDR3 in DNA: TGCAGTGCTAGAGAGATAGGACAGGGTAGTCAGCCCCAGCATTTT. Its protein is CSAREIGQGSQPQHF.

This clonotype was counted ten times or more. The junction does not match germline at one end; this may be a read error. The genes are TRBV12-3 or TRBV12-4 and TRBJ2-7; tentatively, D is TRBD1 or TRBD2 (5 bases each). The CDR3 sequence is 13 residues long. CDR3 amino acids: CASSLRGREKRDF. DNA of the CDR3: TGTGCCAGCAGTTTAAGGGGACGGGAAAAACGGGACTTC.

This clonotype was counted ten times or more. The genes are TRBV27 and TRBJ1-4; 8 bases align to TRBD1. CDR3 length equals 15 residues. The V gene end was trimmed by 6 bases and the J gene end by 8 bases; junction bases not matched to a gene: 11. Germline-derived CDR1 and CDR2 are MNHEY and SMNVEV (reference sequence). The CDR3 DNA reads as TGTGCCAGCAGCAAAGGAGGCAGGGGGCGGGAAAAACTGTTTTTT. Translated: CASSKGGRGREKLFF.

Points on this clonotype: A single base separates this from a much larger clone, so it may be a read error. V usage is TRBV30 and J usage is TRBJ2-4; D is undetermined. The CDR3 sequence is 13 residues long. CDR1 is GTSNPN, CDR2 SVGIG, per germline (reference sequence). Here the CDR3 DNA reads TGTGCCCGGAGTGTAGGCCAGAGGTACATTCAGTACTTC. Residues: CARSVGQRYIQYF.

V and J are TRBV30 and TRBJ2-7; 9 nucleotides agree with TRBD1. The CDR3 spans 16 residues. Germline V gene sequence: CDR1 GTSNPN, CDR2 SVGIG (reference sequence). J was trimmed by 0 bases and V by 3 bases; bases with no gene match: 9. This chain's CDR3 is CAWREQGATSSYEQYF. DNA of the CDR3: TGTGCCTGGAGAGAACAGGGGGCCACGTCCTCCTACGAGCAGTACTTC.

This clonotype has ten or more counts. The V gene is TRBV5-1, the J gene TRBJ2-5; no definite D call. V was trimmed by 0 bases and J by 1 base, leaving 7 bases between them. Germline lookup yields CDR1 SGHRS and CDR2 YFSETQ. This CDR3 has 14 residues. CDR3 DNA: TGCGCCAGCAGCTTGGAGGTTCTCCAAGAGACCCAGTACTTC. It encodes CASSLEVLQETQYF. Combining the CDR3 with reference TRBV5-1 and TRBJ2-5 gives the whole variable domain KAGVTQTPRYLIKTRGQQVTLSCSPISGHRSVSWYQQTPGQGLQFLFEYFSETQRNKGNFPGRFSGRQFSNSRSEMNVSTLELGDSALYLCASSLEVLQETQYFGPGTRLLVL.

Regarding this clonotype: A read error may explain this, as a much larger clone is one base away. This chain joins TRBV7-3 and TRBJ2-3; possible D gene TRBD2, 6 bases. Per the germline V gene, CDR1 is SGHTA and CDR2 is FQGTGA. CDR3 length: 16 amino acids. In DNA, the CDR3 is TGTCCCAGCAGCTTAACGGGGACGGGAGTGCAAGATACGCAGTATTTT. It translates to CPSSLTGTGVQDTQYF.

There are many counts of this clonotype. The chain uses TRBV4-2 and TRBJ2-7; D is perhaps TRBD1 (5 bases). Trimming removed 4 bases from V and 0 bases from J, with 10 bases in between. From germline, CDR1 is LGHNA and CDR2 YNFKEQ. There are 14 residues in the CDR3. Here the CDR3 reads CASSLHDSSYEQYF. CDR3 sequence (DNA): TGTGCCAGCAGCCTCCACGACAGCTCCTACGAGCAGTACTTC.

This clonotype was detected many times. CDR3 DNA: TGTGCCAGCAGCCCGGGACAGGGTGAGAGCGATGAGCAGTTCTTC. It encodes CASSPGQGESDEQFF. The J gene is TRBJ2-1, the V gene TRBV27; TRBD1 matches at 9 bases. The trim removed 6 bases at V and 8 bases at J, leaving 11 bases unmatched. Per the germline V gene, CDR1 is MNHEY and CDR2 is SMNVEV (reference sequence). The CDR3 length is 15 residues.

This clonotype was counted a few times. This chain uses TRBV2 with TRBJ2-7; D not resolved. Per the germline V gene, CDR1 is SNHLY and CDR2 is FYNNEI. Trimming took 7 bases from V and 1 from J, leaving 11 bases between them. This CDR3 is built from 13 residues. Written as DNA, the CDR3 is TGTGCCAGCAAGATTGGCAATTCCTACGAGCAGTACTTC. Translation gives CASKIGNSYEQYF. The variable domain in full, completed from reference TRBV2 and TRBJ2-7, reads EPEVTQTPSHQVTQMGQEVILRCVPISNHLYFYWYRQILGQKVEFLVSFYNNEISEKSEIFDDQFSVERPDGSNFTLKIRSTKLEDSAMYFCASKIGNSYEQYFGPGTRLTVT.

This clonotype was counted only a few times. It is unclear where the CDR3 begins or ends on the DNA, so no DNA is shown, and the CDR3 is as TCRdb lists it. The chain employs TRBV6-5 and TRBJ2-2; the D segment call TRBD2 is taken from the table without a DNA check. Looked up from germline, CDR1 is MNHEY and CDR2 is SVGAGI. The CDR3 sequence runs 15 residues, both termini included. The CDR3 protein is CASILGLGYTGELFF.

V gene TRBV11-1 combines with J gene TRBJ2-7; 7 nucleotides align to TRBD1. This CDR3 contains 15 residues. Germline lookup yields CDR1 SGHAT and CDR2 FQDESV (reference sequence). Trimming took 5 bases from V and 5 from J; bases not matched to a gene: 12. The CDR3 protein is CASSPRQGKGDEQYF. CDR3 bases: TGTGCCAGCAGCCCTCGACAGGGAAAGGGCGACGAGCAGTACTTC.

This clonotype was recorded at least ten times. The chain carries TRBV7-9 and TRBJ1-3; 7 positions agree with TRBD1. CDR3 length: 15 residues. Germline V CDR1 and CDR2: SEHNR, FQNEAQ (reference sequence). Trimming at V came to 5 bases and at J to 3 bases, leaving 7 bases not matched to a gene. CDR3 region: CASSTGALDGNTIYF. As DNA, the CDR3 is TGTGCCAGCAGCACAGGGGCCCTGGATGGAAACACCATATATTTT. The whole variable domain, filled in from reference TRBV7-9 and TRBJ1-3, reads DTGVSQNPRHKITKRGQNVTFRCDPISEHNRLYWYRQTLGQGPEFLTYFQNEAQLEKSRLLSDRFSAERPKGSFSTLEIQRTEQGDSAMYLCASSTGALDGNTIYFGEGSWLTVV.

This clonotype was seen repeatedly, ten times or more. V usage is TRBV6-1 and J usage is TRBJ2-3; 13 bases are a match to TRBD2. Germline lookup yields CDR1 MNHNS and CDR2 SASEGT. After removal of 9 bases from V and 0 bases from J, the junction contained 3 bases not matched to a gene. This CDR3 region has 15 residues. CDR3 protein: CASGGLAGSTDTQYF. CDR3 DNA: TGTGCCAGTGGGGGACTAGCGGGGAGCACAGATACGCAGTATTTT.

This clonotype occurred many times. The chain carries TRBV5-6 and TRBJ2-6; D unclear. Trimming removed 2 bases at V and 0 bases at J, with 12 bases between. Per germline, CDR1 SGHDT and CDR2 YYEEEE. This CDR3 is 17 amino acids long. Here the CDR3 reads CASSLKLISSGANVLTF. The CDR3 DNA sequence: TGTGCCAGCAGCTTAAAGCTCATATCCTCTGGGGCCAACGTCCTGACTTTC.

Many counts were recorded for this clonotype. This chain uses TRBV7-2 with TRBJ2-7; D unresolved. CDR3 length equals 15 residues. CDR1 is SGHTA and CDR2 is FQGNSA in the germline V gene. Trimming pared 1 base from V and 1 base from J, leaving 11 bases between. The CDR3 nucleotides are TGTGCCAGCAGCTTAGTAGGTCCGATATCCTACGAGCAGTACTTC. Translated, it gives CASSLVGPISYEQYF.